Each of the 17 T cell receptor beta chains below was sequenced from the same sample in a study of blood T cell repertoires in COVID-19. Assay used: immunoSEQ multiplex PCR; TCRdb lists only in-frame clones, some missing. The profile shows tens of thousands of clones, around 92% of them singletons. The specimen was peripheral blood. These receptors originate from a man aged 50-60 years with active COVID-19.

This clone was detected only once. The V and J genes are TRBV9 and TRBJ2-7; tentatively, D is TRBD1 (6 bases). The CDR3 is 14 residues long. V lost 2 bases to trimming and J lost 2 bases, with 11 bases between them. The germline CDR1 and CDR2 sequences are SGDLS and YYNGEE. CDR3 protein: CASSVTGSTYEQYF. Written as DNA, the CDR3 is TGTGCCAGCAGCGTCACAGGGAGTACCTACGAGCAGTACTTC.

The V call is TRBV2, the J call TRBJ2-1; 8 positions match TRBD2. The CDR3 totals 15 residues. Germline-derived CDR1 and CDR2 are SNHLY and FYNNEI. Trimming cost V 1 base and J 3 bases; bases outside gene matches: 2. The chain's CDR3 is CASSEVRGGYNEQFF. CDR3 bases: TGTGCCAGCAGTGAAGTTCGGGGGGGCTACAATGAGCAGTTCTTC.

The chain recombines TRBV4-1 with TRBJ2-3; D gene ambiguous. Trimming left V 0 bases short and J 0 bases short, with 16 bases between. The CDR3 sequence is 18 residues long. Germline lookup yields CDR1 MGHRA and CDR2 YSYEKL. The CDR3 DNA follows: TGCGCCAGCAGCCAAGATGGGCTCCCGCGATCTAGCACAGATACGCAGTATTTT. This gives the protein CASSQDGLPRSSTDTQYF.

This sequence joins TRBV5-1 and TRBJ2-1, with 8 nucleotides matching TRBD1. This CDR3 is 15 amino acids long. Germline trimming cut 4 bases from V and 6 bases from J; bases unmatched to any gene: 9. Germline CDR1 is SGHRS and CDR2 is YFSETQ. The CDR3 DNA sequence: TGCGCCAGCAGCGCGGGCTTCGGGACAGGCAATGAGCAGTTCTTC. Translated, it gives CASSAGFGTGNEQFF.

The chain employs TRBV6-1 and TRBJ2-5, with 7 bases lining up with TRBD1. Looked up from germline, CDR1 is MNHNS and CDR2 is SASEGT. The CDR3 loop spans 15 amino acids. The V gene end was trimmed by 1 base and the J gene end by 5 bases; junction bases not matched to a gene: 7. CDR3 nucleotide sequence: TGTGCCAGCAGTGAAGAGGGACAGATCTTCGAGACCCAGTACTTC. Protein product: CASSEEGQIFETQYF.

The V call is TRBV7-9, the J call TRBJ1-6; weak D call: TRBD1 (6 bases). Trimming removed 2 bases from V and 6 bases from J, with 11 bases in between. Germline CDR1 reads SEHNR; CDR2 reads FQNEAQ (reference sequence). This CDR3 spans 15 amino acids. Written as DNA, the CDR3 is TGTGCCAGCAGCTTACAGGGGCCTGGTAATTCACCCCTCCACTTT. It specifies CASSLQGPGNSPLHF. Based on the CDR3 plus reference TRBV7-9 and TRBJ1-6, the full variable domain is DTGVSQNPRHKITKRGQNVTFRCDPISEHNRLYWYRQTLGQGPEFLTYFQNEAQLEKSRLLSDRFSAERPKGSFSTLEIQRTEQGDSAMYLCASSLQGPGNSPLHFGNGTRLTVT.

V gene TRBV7-9 combines with J gene TRBJ1-2; 7 nucleotides line up with TRBD1. The CDR3 totals 15 residues. Per the germline V gene, CDR1 is SEHNR and CDR2 is FQNEAQ (reference sequence). After removal of 5 bases from V and 6 bases from J, the junction contained 12 bases not matched to a gene. The CDR3 sequence: CASSGLRGQVDGYTF. DNA for the CDR3: TGTGCCAGCAGCGGACTTAGGGGGCAGGTAGATGGCTACACCTTC. Together with reference TRBV7-9 and TRBJ1-2, the CDR3 gives the full variable domain: DTGVSQNPRHKITKRGQNVTFRCDPISEHNRLYWYRQTLGQGPEFLTYFQNEAQLEKSRLLSDRFSAERPKGSFSTLEIQRTEQGDSAMYLCASSGLRGQVDGYTFGSGTRLTVV.

The chain is built from TRBV19 and TRBJ2-7; possibly TRBD2 for D (5 bases). Deletions cut 3 bases from V and 0 bases from J, with 12 bases between. Germline V lookup: CDR1 LNHDA, CDR2 SQIVND (reference sequence). CDR3 size: 15 residues. CDR3 nucleotides: TGTGCCAGTAGTATGGGAGCGGCTAACTCCTACGAGCAGTACTTC. Amino acids: CASSMGAANSYEQYF.

J is TRBJ1-5 and V is TRBV20-1; 10 bases map to TRBD1. Germline CDR1 reads DFQATT; CDR2 reads SNEGSKA (reference sequence). J lost 6 bases, V lost 3 bases, and 17 bases had no gene match. The CDR3 length is 18 residues. The DNA for the CDR3 is TGCAGTGCTAGTGCCACGAGCCGGGACAGGGGACAAGGTCAGCCCCAGCATTTT. It translates to CSASATSRDRGQGQPQHF.

The J gene is TRBJ1-5, the V gene TRBV5-6, with D perhaps TRBD1 (6 bases). The CDR3 covers 14 residues. Germline CDR1 SGHDT, CDR2 YYEEEE. The V end lost 2 bases, the J end lost 3 bases, and 9 bases lay between the germline ends. Here the CDR3 reads CASSLTGHNQPQHF. CDR3 DNA sequence: TGTGCCAGCAGCTTAACGGGACACAATCAGCCCCAGCATTTT. Full variable domain (remainder filled in from reference TRBV5-6 and TRBJ1-5): DAGVTQSPTHLIKTRGQQVTLRCSPKSGHDTVSWYQQALGQGPQFIFQYYEEEERQRGNFPDRFSGHQFPNYSSELNVNALLLGDSALYLCASSLTGHNQPQHFGDGTRLSIL.

The CDR3 DNA reads as TGTGCCAGCAGCCAGACACAGGGCACCCACAATGAGCAGTTCTTC. This gives the protein CASSQTQGTHNEQFF. This chain uses TRBV14 with TRBJ2-1; tentative D call: TRBD1 (6 bases). Looked up from germline, CDR1 is SGHDN and CDR2 is FVKESK. V was shortened by 3 bases and J by 5 bases, with 14 bases between the two germline ends. The CDR3 is 15 amino acids. Combining the CDR3 with reference TRBV14 and TRBJ2-1 gives the whole variable domain EAGVTQFPSHSVIEKGQTVTLRCDPISGHDNLYWYRRVMGKEIKFLLHFVKESKQDESGMPNNRFLAERTGGTYSTLKVQPAELEDSGVYFCASSQTQGTHNEQFFGPGTRLTVL.

This clone came up once. The chain has TRBV11-2 and TRBJ2-3, with 14 nucleotides matching TRBD2. CDR1 and CDR2 (germline): SGHAT, FQNNGV. This CDR3 has 16 residues. V gave up 4 bases and J gave up 5 bases; unmatched junction bases: 5. The chain's CDR3 is CASSSKGLAGGDTQYF. For the CDR3, the DNA is TGTGCCAGCAGCTCCAAAGGACTAGCGGGAGGAGATACGCAGTATTTT.

The V and J genes are TRBV24-1 and TRBJ2-5; D perhaps matches TRBD2 (6 bases). The CDR3 totals 17 residues. Trimming shortened V by 7 bases and J by 5 bases, and 25 bases separated the two germline ends. From germline, CDR1 is KGHDR and CDR2 SFDVKD. The chain's CDR3 is CATSDPNRGFRGETQYF. The CDR3 DNA reads TGTGCCACCAGCGACCCCAACCGCGGTTTTCGGGGGGAGACCCAGTACTTC.

This clone turned up a few times. DNA of the CDR3: TGTGCCAGTAGCGAAGGACTAGCGGGGACCGGTAATACGCAGTATTTT. This codes for CASSEGLAGTGNTQYF. The chain combines TRBV19 with TRBJ2-3; 12 bases fit TRBD2. Trimming took 6 bases from V and 7 from J; bases not matched to a gene: 11. The CDR3 is made up of 16 amino acids. Per germline, CDR1 LNHDA and CDR2 SQIVND (reference sequence).

The V call is TRBV7-6, the J call TRBJ2-7; 7 nucleotides line up with TRBD1. Germline V gene data show CDR1 as SGHVS and CDR2 as FNYEAQ. After removal of 5 bases from V and 1 base from J, the junction contained 2 bases not matched to a gene. The CDR3 totals 13 residues. CDR3 nucleotide sequence: TGTGCCAGCAGCGCGGACAGGTCCTACGAGCAGTACTTC. Amino acids: CASSADRSYEQYF.

The CDR3: CASSIYRTSRSSYNEQFF. The CDR3 nucleotides are TGTGCCAGTAGTATTTACCGGACTAGCCGGAGCTCCTACAATGAGCAGTTCTTC. The chain employs TRBV19 and TRBJ2-1; 8 bases are a match to TRBD2. With V trimmed by 3 bases and J by 0 bases, 10 bases remained unmatched. From germline, CDR1 is LNHDA and CDR2 SQIVND (reference sequence). This CDR3 has 18 residues.

This clone has just a few counts. This sequence joins TRBV9 and TRBJ2-1, with TRBD2 matching 8 bases. This CDR3 region has 17 residues. Germline V gene data show CDR1 as SGDLS and CDR2 as YYNGEE. The V gene end was trimmed by 4 bases and the J gene end by 6 bases; junction bases not matched to a gene: 15. CDR3 bases: TGTGCCAGCAGCCCCCCGATCGGGTCTAGCGGGCCCAATGAGCAGTTCTTC. Its translation: CASSPPIGSSGPNEQFF.